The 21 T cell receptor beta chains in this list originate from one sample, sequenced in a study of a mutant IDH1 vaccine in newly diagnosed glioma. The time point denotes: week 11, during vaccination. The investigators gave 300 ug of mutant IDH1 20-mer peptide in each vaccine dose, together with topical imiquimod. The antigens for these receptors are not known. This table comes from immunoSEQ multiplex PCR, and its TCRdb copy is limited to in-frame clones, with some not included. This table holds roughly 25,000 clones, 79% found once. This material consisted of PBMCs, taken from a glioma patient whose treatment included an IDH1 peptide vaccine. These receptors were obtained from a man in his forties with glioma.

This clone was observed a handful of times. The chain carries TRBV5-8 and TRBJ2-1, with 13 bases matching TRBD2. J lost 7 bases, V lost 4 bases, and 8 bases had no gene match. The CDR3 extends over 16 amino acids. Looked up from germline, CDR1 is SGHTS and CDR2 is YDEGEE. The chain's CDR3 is CASSPPGTSGKNEQFF. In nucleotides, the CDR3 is TGTGCCAGCAGCCCGCCCGGGACTAGCGGGAAAAATGAGCAGTTCTTC. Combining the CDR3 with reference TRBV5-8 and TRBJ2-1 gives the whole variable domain EAGVTQSPTHLIKTRGQQATLRCSPISGHTSVYWYQQALGLGLQFLLWYDEGEERNRGNFPPRFSGRQFPNYSSELNVNALELEDSALYLCASSPPGTSGKNEQFFGPGTRLTVL.

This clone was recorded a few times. The CDR3, as DNA: TGTGCCAGCAGTGGGGGACTAGGGAACACCGGGGAGCTGTTTTTT. Protein: CASSGGLGNTGELFF. The gene calls are TRBV6-4 and TRBJ2-2; 8 bases line up with TRBD2. The CDR3 is 15 residues long. Germline assignment: CDR1 MRHNA and CDR2 SNTAGT. V was pared by 4 bases and J by 1 base, with 2 bases of the junction left unmatched.

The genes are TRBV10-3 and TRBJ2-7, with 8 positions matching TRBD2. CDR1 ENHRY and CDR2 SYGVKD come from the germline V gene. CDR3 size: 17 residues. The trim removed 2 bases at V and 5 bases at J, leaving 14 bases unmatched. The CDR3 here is CAISENFVSGRSHEQYV. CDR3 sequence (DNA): TGTGCCATCAGTGAGAATTTTGTAAGCGGGAGATCCCACGAGCAGTACGTC.

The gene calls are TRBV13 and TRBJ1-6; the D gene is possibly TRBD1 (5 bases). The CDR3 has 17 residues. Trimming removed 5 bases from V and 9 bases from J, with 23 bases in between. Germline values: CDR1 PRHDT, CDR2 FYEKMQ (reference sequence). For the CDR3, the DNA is TGTGCCAGCAGCCTTACTAACCCGGGACTGCTCAGTTCACCCCTCCACTTT. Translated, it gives CASSLTNPGLLSSPLHF.

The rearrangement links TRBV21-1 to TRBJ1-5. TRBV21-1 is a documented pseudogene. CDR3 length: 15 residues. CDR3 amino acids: CASTDGGRINQPQHF. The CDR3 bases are TGTGCCAGCACCGATGGCGGCAGAATAAATCAGCCCCAGCATTTT.

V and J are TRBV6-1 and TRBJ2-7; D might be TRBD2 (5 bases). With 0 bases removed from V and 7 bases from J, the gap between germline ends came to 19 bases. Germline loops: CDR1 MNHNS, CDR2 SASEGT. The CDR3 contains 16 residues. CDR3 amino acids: CASSEASGGRPGEQYV. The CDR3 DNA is TGTGCCAGCAGTGAAGCTTCTGGTGGGAGACCGGGGGAGCAGTACGTC.

The CDR3 nucleotides are TGTGCCAGCAGCCCCCAAGCGAGCAACTACGAGCAGTACTTC. This encodes CASSPQASNYEQYF. The chain carries TRBV11-1 and TRBJ2-7; D gene uncertain. Germline CDR1 is SGHAT and CDR2 is FQDESV (reference sequence). The CDR3 spans 14 residues. V dropped 5 bases and J dropped 3 bases, with 14 bases sitting between them. The full variable domain, its missing parts supplied by reference TRBV11-1 and TRBJ2-7, is EAEVAQSPRYKITEKSQAVAFWCDPISGHATLYWYRQILGQGPELLVQFQDESVVDDSQLPKDRFSAERLKGVDSTLKIQPAELGDSAMYLCASSPQASNYEQYFGPGTRLTVT.

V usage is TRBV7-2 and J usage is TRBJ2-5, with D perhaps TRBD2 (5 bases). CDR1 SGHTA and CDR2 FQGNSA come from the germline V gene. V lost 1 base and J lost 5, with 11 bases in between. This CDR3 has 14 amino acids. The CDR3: CASSLGPRVETQYF. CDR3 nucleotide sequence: TGTGCCAGCAGCTTAGGACCGAGGGTGGAGACCCAGTACTTC.

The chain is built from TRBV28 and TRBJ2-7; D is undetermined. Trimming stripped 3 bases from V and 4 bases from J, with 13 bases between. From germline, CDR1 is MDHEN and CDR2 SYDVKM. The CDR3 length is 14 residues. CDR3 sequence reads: CASSLKSIGYEQYV. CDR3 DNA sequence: TGTGCCAGCAGTTTGAAGTCTATAGGATACGAGCAGTACGTC.

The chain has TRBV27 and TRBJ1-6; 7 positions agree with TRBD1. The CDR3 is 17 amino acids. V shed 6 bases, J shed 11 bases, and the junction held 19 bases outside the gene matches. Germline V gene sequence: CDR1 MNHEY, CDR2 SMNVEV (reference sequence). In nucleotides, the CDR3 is TGTGCCAGCAGCCCCATACAGGGGACGGGGATTTTGGCACCCCTCCACTTT. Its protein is CASSPIQGTGILAPLHF.

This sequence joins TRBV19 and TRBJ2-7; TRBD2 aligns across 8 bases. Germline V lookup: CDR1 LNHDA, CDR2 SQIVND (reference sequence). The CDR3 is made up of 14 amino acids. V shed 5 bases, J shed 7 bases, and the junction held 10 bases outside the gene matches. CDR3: CASSPHGGAPEQYV. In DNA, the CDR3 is TGTGCCAGTAGTCCACACGGGGGGGCCCCTGAGCAGTACGTC.

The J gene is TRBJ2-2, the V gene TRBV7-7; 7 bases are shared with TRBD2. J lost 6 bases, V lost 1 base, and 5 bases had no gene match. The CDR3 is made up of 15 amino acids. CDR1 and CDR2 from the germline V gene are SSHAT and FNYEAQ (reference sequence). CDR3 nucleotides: TGTGCCAGCAGCTTAGGCGGGAGATCTTCCGGGGAGCTGTTTTTT. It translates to CASSLGGRSSGELFF. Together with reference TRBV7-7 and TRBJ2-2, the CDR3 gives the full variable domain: GAGVSQSPRYKVTKRGQDVTLRCDPISSHATLYWYQQALGQGPEFLTYFNYEAQPDKSGLPSDRFSAERPEGSISTLTIQRTEQRDSAMYRCASSLGGRSSGELFFGEGSRLTVL.

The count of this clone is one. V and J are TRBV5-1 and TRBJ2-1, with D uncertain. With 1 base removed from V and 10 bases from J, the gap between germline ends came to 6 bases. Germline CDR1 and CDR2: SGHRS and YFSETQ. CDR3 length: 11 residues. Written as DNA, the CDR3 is TGCGCCAGCAGCTTGTCCGAGGAGCAGTTCTTC. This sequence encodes CASSLSEEQFF. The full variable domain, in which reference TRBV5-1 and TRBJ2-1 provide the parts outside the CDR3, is KAGVTQTPRYLIKTRGQQVTLSCSPISGHRSVSWYQQTPGQGLQFLFEYFSETQRNKGNFPGRFSGRQFSNSRSEMNVSTLELGDSALYLCASSLSEEQFFGPGTRLTVL.

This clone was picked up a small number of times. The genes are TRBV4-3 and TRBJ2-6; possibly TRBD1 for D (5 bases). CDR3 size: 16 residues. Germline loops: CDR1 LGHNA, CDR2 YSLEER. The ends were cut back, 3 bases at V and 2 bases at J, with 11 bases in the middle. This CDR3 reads CASSQGRDPGANVLTF. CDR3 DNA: TGCGCCAGCAGCCAGGGCAGGGATCCTGGGGCCAACGTCCTGACTTTC.

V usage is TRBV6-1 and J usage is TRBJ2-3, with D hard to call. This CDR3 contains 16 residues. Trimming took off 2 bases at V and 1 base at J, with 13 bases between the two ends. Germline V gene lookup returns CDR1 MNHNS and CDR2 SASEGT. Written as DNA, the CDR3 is TGTGCCAGCAGTGAAAGTTGGGGAAGGGGCACAGATACGCAGTATTTT. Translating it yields CASSESWGRGTDTQYF.

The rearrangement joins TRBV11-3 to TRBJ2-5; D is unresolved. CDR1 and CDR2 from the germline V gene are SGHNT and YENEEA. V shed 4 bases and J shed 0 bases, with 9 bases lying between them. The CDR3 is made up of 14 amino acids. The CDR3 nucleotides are TGTGCCAGCAGCTCCCCTGGGTACCAAGAGACCCAGTACTTC. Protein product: CASSSPGYQETQYF.

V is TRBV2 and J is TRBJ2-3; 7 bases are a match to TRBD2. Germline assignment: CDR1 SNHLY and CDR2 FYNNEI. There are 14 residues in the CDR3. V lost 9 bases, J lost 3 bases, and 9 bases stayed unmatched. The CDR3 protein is CASNHGGRTDTQYF. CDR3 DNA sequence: TGTGCCAGTAACCACGGCGGGAGAACAGATACGCAGTATTTT. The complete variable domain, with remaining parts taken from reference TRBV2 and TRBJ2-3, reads EPEVTQTPSHQVTQMGQEVILRCVPISNHLYFYWYRQILGQKVEFLVSFYNNEISEKSEIFDDQFSVERPDGSNFTLKIRSTKLEDSAMYFCASNHGGRTDTQYFGPGTRLTVL.

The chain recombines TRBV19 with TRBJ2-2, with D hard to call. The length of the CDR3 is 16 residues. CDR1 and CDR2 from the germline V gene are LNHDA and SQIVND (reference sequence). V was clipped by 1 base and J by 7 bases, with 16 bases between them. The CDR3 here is CASSIGPGRRIGELFF. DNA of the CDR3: TGTGCCAGTAGTATAGGGCCAGGACGGCGTATCGGGGAGCTGTTTTTT.

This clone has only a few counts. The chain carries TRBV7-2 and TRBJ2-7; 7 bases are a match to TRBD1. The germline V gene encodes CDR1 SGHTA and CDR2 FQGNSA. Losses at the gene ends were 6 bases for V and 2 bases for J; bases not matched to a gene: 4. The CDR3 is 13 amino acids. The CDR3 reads CASRHRGTYEQYV. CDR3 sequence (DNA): TGTGCCAGCAGGCACAGGGGCACCTACGAGCAGTACGTC.

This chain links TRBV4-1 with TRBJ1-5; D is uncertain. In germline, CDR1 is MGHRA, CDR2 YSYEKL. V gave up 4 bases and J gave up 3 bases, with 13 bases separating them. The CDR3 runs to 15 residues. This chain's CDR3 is CASSRDWPINQPQHF. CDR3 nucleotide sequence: TGCGCCAGCAGCCGAGACTGGCCGATCAATCAGCCCCAGCATTTT.

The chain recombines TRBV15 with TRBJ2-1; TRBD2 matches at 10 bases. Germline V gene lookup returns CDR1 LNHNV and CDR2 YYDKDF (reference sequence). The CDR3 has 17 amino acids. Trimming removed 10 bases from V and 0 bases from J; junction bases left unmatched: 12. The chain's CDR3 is CAIPRGAGGDSYNEQFF. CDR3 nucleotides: TGTGCCATCCCACGCGGAGCGGGAGGGGACTCCTACAATGAGCAGTTCTTC.